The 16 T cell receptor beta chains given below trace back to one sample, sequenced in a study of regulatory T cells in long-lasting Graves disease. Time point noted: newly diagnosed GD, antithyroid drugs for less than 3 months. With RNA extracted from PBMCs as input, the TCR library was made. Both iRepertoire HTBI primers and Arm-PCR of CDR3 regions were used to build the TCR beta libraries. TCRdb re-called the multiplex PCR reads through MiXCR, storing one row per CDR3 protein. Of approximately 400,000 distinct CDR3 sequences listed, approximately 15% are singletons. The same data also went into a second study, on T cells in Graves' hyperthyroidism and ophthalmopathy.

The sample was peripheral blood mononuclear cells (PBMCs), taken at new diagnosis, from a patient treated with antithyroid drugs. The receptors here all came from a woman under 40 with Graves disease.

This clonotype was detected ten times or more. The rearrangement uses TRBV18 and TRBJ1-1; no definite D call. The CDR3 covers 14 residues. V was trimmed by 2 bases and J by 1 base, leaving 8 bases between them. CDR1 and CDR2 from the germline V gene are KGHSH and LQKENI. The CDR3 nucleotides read TGTGCCAGCTCACCAGCTGGCCAGAACACTGAAGCTTTCTTT. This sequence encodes CASSPAGQNTEAFF.

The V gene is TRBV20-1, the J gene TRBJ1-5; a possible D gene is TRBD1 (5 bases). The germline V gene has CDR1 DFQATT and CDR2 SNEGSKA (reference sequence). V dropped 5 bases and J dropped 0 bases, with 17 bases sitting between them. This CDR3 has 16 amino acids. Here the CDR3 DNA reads TGCAGTGCTGCCCCGGGGGGAGGATATAGCAATCAGCCCCAGCATTTT. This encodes CSAAPGGGYSNQPQHF.

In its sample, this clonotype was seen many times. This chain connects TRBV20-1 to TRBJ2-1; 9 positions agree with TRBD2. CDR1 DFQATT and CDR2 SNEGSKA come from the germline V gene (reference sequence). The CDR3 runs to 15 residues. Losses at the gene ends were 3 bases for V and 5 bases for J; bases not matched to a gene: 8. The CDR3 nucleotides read TGCAGTGCTAGCGGGGCGACTAGCGGTCACAATGAGCAGTTCTTC. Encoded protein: CSASGATSGHNEQFF.

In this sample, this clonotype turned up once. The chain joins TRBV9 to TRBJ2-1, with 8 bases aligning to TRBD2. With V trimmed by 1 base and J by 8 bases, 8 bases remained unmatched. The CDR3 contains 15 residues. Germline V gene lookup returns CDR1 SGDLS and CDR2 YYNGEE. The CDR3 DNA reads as TGTGCCAGCAGCGTACGGGAGGGCCCGTTCGATGAGCAGTTCTTC. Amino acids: CASSVREGPFDEQFF.

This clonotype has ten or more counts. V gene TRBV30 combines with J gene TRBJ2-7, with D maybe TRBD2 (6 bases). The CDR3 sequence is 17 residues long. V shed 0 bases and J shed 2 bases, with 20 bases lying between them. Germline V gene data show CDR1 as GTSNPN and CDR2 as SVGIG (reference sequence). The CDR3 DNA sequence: TGTGCCTGGAGTGTACCGGTAGCGGTGACAGTCACCTACGAGCAGTACTTC. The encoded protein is CAWSVPVAVTVTYEQYF.

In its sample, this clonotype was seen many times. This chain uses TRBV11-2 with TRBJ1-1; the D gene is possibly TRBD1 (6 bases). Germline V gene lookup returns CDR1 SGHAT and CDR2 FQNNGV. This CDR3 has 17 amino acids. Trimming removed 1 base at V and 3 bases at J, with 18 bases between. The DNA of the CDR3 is TGTGCCAGCAGCTTAGGATCCGGGGGGGCGGTAGACACTGAAGCTTTCTTT. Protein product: CASSLGSGGAVDTEAFF.

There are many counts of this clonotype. The CDR3 nucleotides read TGTGCCAGCAGTTTTTTCCGGGGTAGCACAGATACGCAGTATTTT. It codes for CASSFFRGSTDTQYF. This sequence joins TRBV12-3 or TRBV12-4 and TRBJ2-3, with a weak D call TRBD2 (5 bases). The CDR3 contains 15 residues. V shed 3 bases and J shed 0 bases, with 10 bases lying between them.

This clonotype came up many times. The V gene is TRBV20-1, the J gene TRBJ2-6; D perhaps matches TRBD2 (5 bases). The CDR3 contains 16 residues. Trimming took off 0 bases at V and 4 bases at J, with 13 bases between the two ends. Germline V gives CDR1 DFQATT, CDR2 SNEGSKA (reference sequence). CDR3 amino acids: CSARDLDGEGANVLTF. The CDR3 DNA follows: TGCAGTGCTAGAGATCTTGACGGGGAGGGGGCCAACGTCCTGACTTTC.

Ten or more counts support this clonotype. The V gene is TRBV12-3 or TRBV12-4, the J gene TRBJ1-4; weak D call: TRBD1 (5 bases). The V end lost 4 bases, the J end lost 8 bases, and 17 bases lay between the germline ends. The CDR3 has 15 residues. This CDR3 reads CASSSLRLPGEKLFF. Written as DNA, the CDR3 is TGTGCCAGCAGTTCCCTACGACTGCCAGGGGAAAAACTGTTTTTT.

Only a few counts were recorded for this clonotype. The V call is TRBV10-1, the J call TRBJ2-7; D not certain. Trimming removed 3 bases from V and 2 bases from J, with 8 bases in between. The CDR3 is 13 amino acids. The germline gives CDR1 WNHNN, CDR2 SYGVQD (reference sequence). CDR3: CASSDRQAYEQYF. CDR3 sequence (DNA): TGCGCCAGCAGTGATCGTCAGGCCTACGAGCAGTACTTC.

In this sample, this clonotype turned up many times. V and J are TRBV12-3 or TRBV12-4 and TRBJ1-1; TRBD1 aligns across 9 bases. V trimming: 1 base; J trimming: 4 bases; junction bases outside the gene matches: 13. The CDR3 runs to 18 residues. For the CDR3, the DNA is TGTGCCAGCAGTTTAGAGGGCCCCCTGACAGGGGGAGGCACTGAAGCTTTCTTT. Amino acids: CASSLEGPLTGGGTEAFF.

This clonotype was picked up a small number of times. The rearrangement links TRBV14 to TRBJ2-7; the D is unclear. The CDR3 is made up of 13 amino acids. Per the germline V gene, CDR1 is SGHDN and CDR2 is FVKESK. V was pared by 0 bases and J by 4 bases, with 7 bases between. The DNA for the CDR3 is TGTGCCAGCAGCCAAGACGGGTGGTACGAGCAGTACTTC. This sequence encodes CASSQDGWYEQYF. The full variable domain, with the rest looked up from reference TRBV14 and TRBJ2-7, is EAGVTQFPSHSVIEKGQTVTLRCDPISGHDNLYWYRRVMGKEIKFLLHFVKESKQDESGMPNNRFLAERTGGTYSTLKVQPAELEDSGVYFCASSQDGWYEQYFGPGTRLTVT.

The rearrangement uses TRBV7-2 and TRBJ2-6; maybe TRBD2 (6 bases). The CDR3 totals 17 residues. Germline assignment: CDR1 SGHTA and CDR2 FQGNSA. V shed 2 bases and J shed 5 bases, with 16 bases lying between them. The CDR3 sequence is CASSLLGGNGRANVLTF. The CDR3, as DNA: TGTGCCAGCAGCTTATTGGGGGGAAACGGGAGGGCCAACGTCCTGACTTTC.

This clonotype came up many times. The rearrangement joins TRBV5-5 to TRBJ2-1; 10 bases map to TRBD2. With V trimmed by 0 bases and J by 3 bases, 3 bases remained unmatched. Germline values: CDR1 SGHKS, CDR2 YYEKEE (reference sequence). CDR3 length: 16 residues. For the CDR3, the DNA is TGTGCCAGCAGCTTGGAACTAGCGGGAATCTACAATGAGCAGTTCTTC. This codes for CASSLELAGIYNEQFF.

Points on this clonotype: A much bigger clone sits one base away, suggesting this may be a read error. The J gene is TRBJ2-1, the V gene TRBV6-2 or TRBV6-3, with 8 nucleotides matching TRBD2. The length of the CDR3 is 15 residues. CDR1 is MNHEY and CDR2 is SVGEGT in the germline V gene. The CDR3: CAISPKVAGPSEQFF. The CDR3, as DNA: TGTGCCATCAGTCCCAAGGTAGCGGGGCCCAGTGAGCAGTTCTTC.

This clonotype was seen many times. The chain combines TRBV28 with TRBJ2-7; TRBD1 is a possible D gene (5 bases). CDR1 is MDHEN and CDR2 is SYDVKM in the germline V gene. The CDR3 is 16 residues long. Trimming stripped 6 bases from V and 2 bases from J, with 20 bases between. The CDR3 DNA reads TGTGCCAGCAGCTCTACCCCCTCAACAGGTACCTACGAGCAGTACTTC. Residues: CASSSTPSTGTYEQYF.